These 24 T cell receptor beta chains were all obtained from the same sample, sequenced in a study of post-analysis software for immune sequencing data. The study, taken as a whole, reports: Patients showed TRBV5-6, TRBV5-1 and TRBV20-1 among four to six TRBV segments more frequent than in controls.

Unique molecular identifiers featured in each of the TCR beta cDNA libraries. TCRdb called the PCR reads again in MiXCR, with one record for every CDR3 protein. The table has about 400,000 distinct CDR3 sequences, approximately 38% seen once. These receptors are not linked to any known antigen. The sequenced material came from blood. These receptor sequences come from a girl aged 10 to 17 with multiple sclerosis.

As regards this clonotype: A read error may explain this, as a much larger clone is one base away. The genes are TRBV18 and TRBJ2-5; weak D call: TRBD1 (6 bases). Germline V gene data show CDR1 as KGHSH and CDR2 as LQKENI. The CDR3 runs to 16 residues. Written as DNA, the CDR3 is TGTGCCAGCTCACCACATAGTCCGGGACACCAAGAGACCCGGTACTTC. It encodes CASSPHSPGHQETRYF.

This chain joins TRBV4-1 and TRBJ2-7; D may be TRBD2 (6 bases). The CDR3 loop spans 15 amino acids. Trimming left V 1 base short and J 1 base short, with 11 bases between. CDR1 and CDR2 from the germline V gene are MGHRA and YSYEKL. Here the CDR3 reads CASSQGWGESYEQYF. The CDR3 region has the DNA TGCGCCAGCAGCCAAGGGTGGGGGGAGTCCTACGAGCAGTACTTC.

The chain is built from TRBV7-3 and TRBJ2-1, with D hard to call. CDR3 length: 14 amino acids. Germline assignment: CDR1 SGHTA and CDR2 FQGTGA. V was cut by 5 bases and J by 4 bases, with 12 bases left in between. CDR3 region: CASSPSQGYNEQFF. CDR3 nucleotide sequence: TGTGCCAGCAGCCCCAGCCAAGGGTACAATGAGCAGTTCTTC. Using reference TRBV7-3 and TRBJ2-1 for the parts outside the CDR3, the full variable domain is GAGVSQTPSNKVTEKGKYVELRCDPISGHTALYWYRQSLGQGPEFLIYFQGTGAADDSGLPNDRFFAVRPEGSVSTLKIQRTERGDSAVYLCASSPSQGYNEQFFGPGTRLTVL.

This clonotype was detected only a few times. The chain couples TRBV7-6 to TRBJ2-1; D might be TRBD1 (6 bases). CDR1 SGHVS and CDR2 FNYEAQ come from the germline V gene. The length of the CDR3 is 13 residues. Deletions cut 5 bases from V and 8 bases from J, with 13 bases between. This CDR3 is CASSPYGGDEQFF. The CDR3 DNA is TGTGCCAGCAGCCCATATGGGGGCGATGAGCAGTTCTTC.

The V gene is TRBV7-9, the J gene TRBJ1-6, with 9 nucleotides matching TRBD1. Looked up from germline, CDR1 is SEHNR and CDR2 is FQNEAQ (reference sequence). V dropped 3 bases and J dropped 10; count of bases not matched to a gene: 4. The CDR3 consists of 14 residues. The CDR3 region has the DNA TGTGCCAGCAGCTTGGGACAGGGTCTATCACCCCTCCACTTT. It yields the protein CASSLGQGLSPLHF.

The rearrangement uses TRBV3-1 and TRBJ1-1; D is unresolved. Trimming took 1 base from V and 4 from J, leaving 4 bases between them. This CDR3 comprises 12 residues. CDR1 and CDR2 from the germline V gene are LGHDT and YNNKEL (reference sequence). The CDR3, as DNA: TGTGCCAGCAGCCAAGTAGGCACTGAAGCTTTCTTT. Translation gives CASSQVGTEAFF.

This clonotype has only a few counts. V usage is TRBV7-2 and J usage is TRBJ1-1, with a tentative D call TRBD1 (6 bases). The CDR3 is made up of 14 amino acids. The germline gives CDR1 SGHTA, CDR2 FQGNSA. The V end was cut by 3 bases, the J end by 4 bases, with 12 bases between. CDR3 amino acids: CASSFGGVLTEAFF. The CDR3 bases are TGTGCCAGCAGCTTTGGGGGCGTCCTCACTGAAGCTTTCTTT.

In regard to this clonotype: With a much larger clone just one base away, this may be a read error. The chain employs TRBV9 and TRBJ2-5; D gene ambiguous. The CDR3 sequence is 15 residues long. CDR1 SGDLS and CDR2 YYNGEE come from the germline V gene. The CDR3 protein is CTSSVFLGSQETQYF. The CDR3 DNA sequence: TGTACCAGCAGCGTGTTTCTGGGCAGCCAAGAGACCCAGTACTTC.

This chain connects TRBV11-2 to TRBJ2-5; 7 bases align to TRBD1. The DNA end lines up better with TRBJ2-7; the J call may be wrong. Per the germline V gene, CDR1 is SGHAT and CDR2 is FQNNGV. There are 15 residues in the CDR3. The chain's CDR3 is CASSANRDSAYEQYF. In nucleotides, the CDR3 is TGTGCCAGCAGCGCAAACCGGGACAGCGCCTACGAGCAGTACTTC.

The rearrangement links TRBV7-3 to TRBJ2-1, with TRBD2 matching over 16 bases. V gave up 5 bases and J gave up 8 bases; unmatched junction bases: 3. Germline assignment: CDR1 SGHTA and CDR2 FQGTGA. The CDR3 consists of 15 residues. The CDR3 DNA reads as TGTGCCAGCAGCGAGGGACTAGCGGGGGGGGATGAGCAGTTCTTC. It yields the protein CASSEGLAGGDEQFF. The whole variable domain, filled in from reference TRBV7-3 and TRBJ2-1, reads GAGVSQTPSNKVTEKGKYVELRCDPISGHTALYWYRQSLGQGPEFLIYFQGTGAADDSGLPNDRFFAVRPEGSVSTLKIQRTERGDSAVYLCASSEGLAGGDEQFFGPGTRLTVL.

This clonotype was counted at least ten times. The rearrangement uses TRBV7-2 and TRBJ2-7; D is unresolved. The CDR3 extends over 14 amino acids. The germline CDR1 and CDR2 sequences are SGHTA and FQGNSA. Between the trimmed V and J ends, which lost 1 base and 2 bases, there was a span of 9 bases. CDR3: CASSLGNPPYEQYF. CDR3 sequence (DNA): TGTGCCAGCAGCTTAGGGAATCCTCCCTACGAGCAGTACTTC.

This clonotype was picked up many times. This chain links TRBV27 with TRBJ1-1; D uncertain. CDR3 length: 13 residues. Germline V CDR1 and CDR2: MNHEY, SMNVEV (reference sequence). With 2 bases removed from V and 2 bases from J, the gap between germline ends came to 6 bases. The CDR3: CASSLGLNTEAFF. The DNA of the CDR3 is TGTGCCAGCAGTTTAGGTCTTAACACTGAAGCTTTCTTT.

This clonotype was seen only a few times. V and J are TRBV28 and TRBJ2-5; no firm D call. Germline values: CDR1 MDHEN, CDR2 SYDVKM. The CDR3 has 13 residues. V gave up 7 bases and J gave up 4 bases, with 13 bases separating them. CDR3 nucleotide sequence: TGTGCCAGCAACCCGGGTGGGCGAGAGACCCAGTACTTC. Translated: CASNPGGRETQYF. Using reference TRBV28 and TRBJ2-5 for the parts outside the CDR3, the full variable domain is DVKVTQSSRYLVKRTGEKVFLECVQDMDHENMFWYRQDPGLGLRLIYFSYDVKMKEKGDIPEGYSVSREKKERFSLILESASTNQTSMYLCASNPGGRETQYFGPGTRLLVL.

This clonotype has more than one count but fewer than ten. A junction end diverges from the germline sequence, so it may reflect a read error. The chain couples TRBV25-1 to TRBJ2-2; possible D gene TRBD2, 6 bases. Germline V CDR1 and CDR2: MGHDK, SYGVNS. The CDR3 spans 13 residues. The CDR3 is CASGWSNTGGLFF. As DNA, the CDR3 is TGTGCCAGCGGGTGGAGTAACACCGGGGGGCTGTTTTTT.

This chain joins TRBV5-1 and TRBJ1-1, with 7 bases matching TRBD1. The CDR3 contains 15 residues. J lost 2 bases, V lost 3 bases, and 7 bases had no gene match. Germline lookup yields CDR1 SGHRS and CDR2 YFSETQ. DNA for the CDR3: TGCGCCAGCAGCTCCCGACAGGGAGGAAACACTGAAGCTTTCTTT. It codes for CASSSRQGGNTEAFF.

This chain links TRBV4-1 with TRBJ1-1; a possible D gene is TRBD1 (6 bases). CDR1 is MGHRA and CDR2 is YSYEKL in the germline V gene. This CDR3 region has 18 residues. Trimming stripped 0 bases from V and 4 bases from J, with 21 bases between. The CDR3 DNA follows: TGCGCCAGCAGCCAAGAGGGCCTTTCAGGGAGAGGGGGCACTGAAGCTTTCTTT. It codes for CASSQEGLSGRGGTEAFF.

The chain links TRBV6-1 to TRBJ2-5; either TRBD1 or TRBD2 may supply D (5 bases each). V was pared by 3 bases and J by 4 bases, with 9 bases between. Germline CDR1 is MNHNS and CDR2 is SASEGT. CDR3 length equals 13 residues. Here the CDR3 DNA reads TGTGCCAGCAGTGACGGGGCGATAGAGACCCAGTACTTC. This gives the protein CASSDGAIETQYF.

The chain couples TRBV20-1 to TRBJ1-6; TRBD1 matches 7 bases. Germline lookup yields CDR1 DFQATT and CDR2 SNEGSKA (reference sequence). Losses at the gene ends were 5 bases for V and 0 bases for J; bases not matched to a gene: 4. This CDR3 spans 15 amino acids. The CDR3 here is CSALRGSSYNSPLHF. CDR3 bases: TGCAGTGCTCTCAGGGGGAGCTCCTATAATTCACCCCTCCACTTT.

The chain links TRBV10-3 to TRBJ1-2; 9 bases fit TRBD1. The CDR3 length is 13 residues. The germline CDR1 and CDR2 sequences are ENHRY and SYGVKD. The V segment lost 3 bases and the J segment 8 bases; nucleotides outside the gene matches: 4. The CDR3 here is CAISEGTGRGYTF. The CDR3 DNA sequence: TGTGCCATCAGTGAAGGGACAGGGAGGGGCTACACCTTC.

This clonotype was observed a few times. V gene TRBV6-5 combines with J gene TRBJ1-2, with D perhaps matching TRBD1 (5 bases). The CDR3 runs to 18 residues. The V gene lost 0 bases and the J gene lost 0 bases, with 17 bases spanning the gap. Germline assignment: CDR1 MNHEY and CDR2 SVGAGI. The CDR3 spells CASSYSKGRVNSNYGYTF. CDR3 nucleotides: TGTGCCAGCAGTTACTCGAAGGGCAGGGTTAATTCTAACTATGGCTACACCTTC.

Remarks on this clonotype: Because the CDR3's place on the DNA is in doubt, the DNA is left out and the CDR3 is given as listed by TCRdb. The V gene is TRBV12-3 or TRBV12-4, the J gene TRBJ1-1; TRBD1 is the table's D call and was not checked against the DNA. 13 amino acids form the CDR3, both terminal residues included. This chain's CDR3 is CASILGQNTEAFF.

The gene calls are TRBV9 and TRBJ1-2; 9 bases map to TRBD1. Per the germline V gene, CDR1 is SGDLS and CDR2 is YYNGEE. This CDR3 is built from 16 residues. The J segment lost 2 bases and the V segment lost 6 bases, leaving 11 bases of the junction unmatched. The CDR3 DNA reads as TGTGCCAGCAACACCCGGGACAGGGCTGTAAACTATGGCTACACCTTC. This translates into CASNTRDRAVNYGYTF. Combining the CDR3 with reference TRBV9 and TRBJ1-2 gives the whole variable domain DSGVTQTPKHLITATGQRVTLRCSPRSGDLSVYWYQQSLDQGLQFLIQYYNGEERAKGNILERFSAQQFPDLHSELNLSSLELGDSALYFCASNTRDRAVNYGYTFGSGTRLTVV.

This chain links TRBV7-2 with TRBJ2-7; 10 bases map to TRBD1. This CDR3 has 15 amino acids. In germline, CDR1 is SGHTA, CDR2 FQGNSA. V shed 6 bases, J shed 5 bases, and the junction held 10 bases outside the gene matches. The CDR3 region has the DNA TGTGCCAGCAGTCCTCAAGGACAGGGGGTGGACGAGCAGTACTTC. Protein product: CASSPQGQGVDEQYF. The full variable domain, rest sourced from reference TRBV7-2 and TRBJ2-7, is GAGVSQSPSNKVTEKGKDVELRCDPISGHTALYWYRQSLGQGLEFLIYFQGNSAPDKSGLPSDRFSAERTGGSVSTLTIQRTQQEDSAVYLCASSPQGQGVDEQYFGPGTRLTVT.

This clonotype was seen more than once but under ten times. The CDR3 coding sequence is TGTGCCAGCAGTTCCTATGACAGGGGGCGCGGGAACGAGCAGTACTTC. Encoded protein: CASSSYDRGRGNEQYF. The chain carries TRBV6-5 and TRBJ2-7; TRBD1 aligns across 10 bases. Trimming cost V 4 bases and J 5 bases; bases outside gene matches: 11. This CDR3 spans 16 amino acids. Germline CDR1 reads MNHEY; CDR2 reads SVGAGI.